This is a list of T cell receptor beta chains from one sample in a study of T-cell reconstitution after alpha-beta-depleted transplantation in children. TCRdb analysed the PCR reads with MiXCR anew, one entry per CDR3 protein. The sample lists fewer than 550,000 distinct CDR3 sequences, about an eighth seen once, with less than 15% in the top ten. The sequencing used PBMCs, mostly from graft donor cells, collected 180 days after TCRalphabeta/CD19-depleted stem cell transplant. These receptor sequences come from a female patient between 2 and 10 years old who had a stem cell transplant for aplastic anemia, so the T cells may come from the graft donor. CDR3s include the opening cysteine and the closing phenylalanine or tryptophan. A D gene is named only where the DNA matches it firmly. Clone size is not always given. Where it is, it says once, few, many or a class for expanded clones.

j_call clone_size v_call d_call cdr3_nt cdr3_aa
TRBJ2-7 - TRBV7-9 - TGTGCCAGCAGATCAGACGGGGCAGCCTACGAGCAGTACTTC CASRSDGAAYEQYF
TRBJ2-5 - TRBV25-1 TRBD2 TGTGCCAGCAGAGCCGGTGGGGGGGGAGAGACCCAGTACTTC CASRAGGGGETQYF
TRBJ2-7 few TRBV5-6 TRBD2 TGTGCCAGCACCCGTTTGGGGGAGGGCCTTACCACCTACGAGCAGTACTTC CASTRLGEGLTTYEQYF
TRBJ2-1 - TRBV9 TRBD1 TGTGCCAGCAGCTCCCGGGACAGGGAACAGGCTAGATTC CASSSRDREQARF
TRBJ1-2 - TRBV5-6 - TGTGCCAGCAGCTTGGCCCGGGGGGCGGGCTATGGCTACACCTTC CASSLARGAGYGYTF
TRBJ2-1 few TRBV12-3/TRBV12-4 TRBD2 TGTGCCAGCAGCAAAACTAGCGGGAGACCCCTCTCTTACAATGAGCAGTTCTTC CASSKTSGRPLSYNEQFF
TRBJ2-1 many TRBV5-1 TRBD2 TGCGCCAGCACCCCCGGGACTAGCGGGGCCCCCGGGTCGTTCTTC CASTPGTSGAPGSFF
TRBJ2-3 few TRBV4-3 - TGCGCCAGCAGCCAAGCGGGAGCCTCCGCAGATACGCAGTATTTT CASSQAGASADTQYF
TRBJ2-1 - TRBV12-3/TRBV12-4 - TGTGCCAGCAGCTCTAGAGCGGAGGAGCAGTTCTTC CASSSRAEEQFF
TRBJ2-1 - TRBV19 - TGTGCCAGTAAAACGAACAGGGTTAATGAGCAGTTCTTC CASKTNRVNEQFF
TRBJ1-6 many TRBV13 - TGTGCCAGCAGCTTGCAGGGGATTAATTCACCCCTCCACTTT CASSLQGINSPLHF
TRBJ2-2 few TRBV20-1 TRBD1 TGCGGTCTGAGGGGACAGGGGGCAACCGGGGAGCTGTTTTTT CGLRGQGATGELFF
TRBJ1-5 - TRBV7-2 - TGTGCCAGCAGCTTAGTCCTTGGGGTCAATCAGCCCCAGCATTTT CASSLVLGVNQPQHF
TRBJ2-2 - TRBV6-5 - TGTGCCAGCAGTTATTACCGGGTGGAAGACGGGGAGCTGTTTTTT CASSYYRVEDGELFF
TRBJ1-1 few TRBV12-3/TRBV12-4 - TGTGCCAGCAGGCCCCGGGTGGAGCGCCAAGGGTACACTGAAGCTTTCTTT CASRPRVERQGYTEAFF
TRBJ2-7 few TRBV28 TRBD2 TGTGCCAGCAGTTTGGCACTAGCGGGATTACACGAGCAGTACTTC CASSLALAGLHEQYF
TRBJ2-3 few TRBV20-1 TRBD2 TGCAGTGAGGGGGGGCTAGCGGGAGAGGAGCAGTATTTT CSEGGLAGEEQYF
TRBJ2-1 - TRBV5-5 - TGTGCCAGCAGCTTGGTTGCGGGGCCCAATGAGCAGTTCTTC CASSLVAGPNEQFF
TRBJ2-2 - TRBV7-8 TRBD1 TGTGCCAGCAGCTTTCACAGGGGTGACGGGGAGCTGTTTTTT CASSFHRGDGELFF
TRBJ2-1 many TRBV10-3 - TGTGCCATCAGTGGGACCTCAGAAACCCCAATGTACGAGCAGTTCTTC CAISGTSETPMYEQFF
TRBJ2-7 few TRBV5-1 - TGCGCCAGCAGATGGGACTCCTCCTACGAGCAGTACTTC CASRWDSSYEQYF
TRBJ1-1 many TRBV18 - TGTGCCAGCTCACCAACGGCTATGAACACTGAAGCTTTCTTT CASSPTAMNTEAFF
TRBJ2-1 few TRBV18 - TGTGCCAGCTCACCGGAGGGTCGGGGCCCCTACAATGAGCAGTTCTTC CASSPEGRGPYNEQFF
TRBJ2-4 many TRBV7-9 - TGTGCCAGCAGCTCCGGCAGCGAGGACATTCAGTACTTC CASSSGSEDIQYF